This T cell receptor beta chain was identified in a study of T cells in Graves' hyperthyroidism and ophthalmopathy (dated by TCRdb to about 2019). The study in broad terms: Peripheral blood samples were taken at the time of initial diagnosis, prior to any treatment. To identify distinguishing TCR V-J signatures, a discovery cohort of some 99 patients was used, comprising 43 with Graves' ophthalmopathy and around 57 with stable Graves' hyperthyroidism. Prospective prediction of ophthalmopathy was tested in an independent validation cohort of approximately 19 hyperthyroidism patients and some 17 patients who later progressed to ophthalmopathy. The roughly 91 discovery patients were randomly split 7:3 into training and test sets. In roughly six Graves' hyperthyroidism patients, the study also compared T-cell repertoires from thyroid tissue with T-cell repertoires from blood. Once sampling was done, hyperthyroidism patients were given methimazole at a starting dose of 30 mg daily, whereas ophthalmopathy patients were given high-dose intravenous methylprednisolone. The paper describes TCR Vbeta CDR3 sequencing of 135 peripheral blood samples, made up of fewer than 50 ophthalmopathy patients, roughly 72 hyperthyroidism patients and 17 progressor patients.

Study-wide conclusions, independent of this receptor: In validation, the model predicted progression to ophthalmopathy a median of roughly 6.2 months before onset, with roughly 71% sensitivity and roughly 73% specificity. Most expanded thyroid clonotypes (frequency above 0.001) were also found in blood, which suggests that blood repertoires may mirror thyroid immune responses. Ophthalmopathy was separated from stable hyperthyroidism by a 13 V-J signature model, with around 90% sensitivity and about 81% specificity obtained in cross-validation and 80%/75% obtained in testing. No statistical method was used to fix the sample size in advance, and group allocation was not hidden from the investigators.

The TCR beta CDR3 regions were amplified from the RNA transcripts. The TCR CDR3 was subjected to a first round of RT-PCR using the HTBI primer set and the Qiagen OneStep RT-PCR kit. The libraries were constructed in a second round of multiplex PCR and then size-selected and purified. Libraries were sequenced paired-end with 100 bp reads on an Illumina HiSeq2000. For the original study's pipeline: Raw data were processed with SOAPnuke, discarding reads with adapters, uncalled bases, mean Phred below 15, or no exact constant-primer or identifier match. High-quality paired reads were merged with COPE v1.2.5, and unique nucleotide sequences were defined as clonotypes. Clonotypes were aligned to IMGT TRBV, TRBD and TRBJ reference segments using MiTCR v1.1. Only V-J combinations with frequency above 0.0001, covering 99.2% of repertoires, were analysed. The TCS score was defined as F50 (clonal expansion) divided by E x V (chaos), with BLOSUM62-based TCRdist calculated between CDR3 peptides within each V-J. Welch's t-statistics and random forest reduced 450 to 600 V-J features to some 14, which were used in a naive Bayes classifier (R e1071). The raw public reads went through TCRdb reprocessing: fastp at Q25, MiXCR clone calling, in-frame beta chains kept. Rows are combined by CDR3 protein, so each entry shows the most common genes and DNA. These V and J calls rely on TCRdb rather than the paper's analysis. This sample holds around 300,000 distinct CDR3 sequences; about 15% were observed only once. The ten largest account for under 30% of the sample.

A patient counted as having stable Graves' hyperthyroidism if no progression to ophthalmopathy occurred over 18 months of follow-up. The hyperthyroidism patients were between 18 and 65 years old and newly diagnosed, with a disease duration of less than 2 months. Exclusion was applied to patients with uncontrolled infections, other autoimmune diseases, pregnancy or lactation. Diagnoses were established on the basis of clinical symptoms, serum thyroxine and TRAb, thyroid ultrasound, and orbital computed tomography. PBMCs were isolated from 8 to 10 ml of fresh peripheral blood by Ficoll-Paque density gradient centrifugation. Total RNA was extracted using Trizol reagent, and RNA quality was assessed on an Agilent 2100 Bioanalyzer. This clonotype was detected ten times or more. Its specific antigen is unknown. No base quality information exists; no much larger clone differs at one position. The germline V gene gives CDR1 as SGHAT and CDR2 as FQNNGV. There are 15 amino acids in the CDR3, from cysteine to phenylalanine inclusive. Only the CDR3 DNA is retained, 45 bases long and in frame from the first base. Trimming leaves V shorter by 0 bases and J shorter by 5 bases, with the junction holding 6 bases beyond the gene matches.

The clonotype originates from a woman aged 30 to 39 with Graves' hyperthyroidism. This receptor chain uses TRBV11-2 and TRBJ1-1; the junction holds 7 bases that match TRBD1. The sequenced sample consisted of blood. The bases read TGTGCCAGCAGCTTAGACAGGGGGGCCGGAACTGAAGCTTTCTTT. This gives the protein CASSLDRGAGTEAFF.